These T cell receptor beta chains were read from a single sample in a study of blood T cells in healthy people across ages. TCRdb independently ran MiXCR on the 5' RACE reads; one entry per CDR3 protein. The data show about 970,000 distinct CDR3 sequences, 51% seen once. The sequencing input was blood. These TCRs come from a woman in her sixties in good health. CDR3s include the opening cysteine and the closing phenylalanine or tryptophan. The D gene is left open where the match is weak. The size field is filled for only some rows; it gives once, few, many or a size class.

>NA|TRBJ1-5|NA|TRBV20-1
TGCAGTGCTAGAGATCGTCACTATAGCAATCAGCCCCAGCATTTT
CSARDRHYSNQPQHF
>NA|TRBJ2-5|TRBD2|TRBV25-1
TGTGCCAGCAGTGGCAAAACACTAGCGGCGGGAGAGACCCAGTACTTC
CASSGKTLAAGETQYF
>NA|TRBJ2-7|NA|TRBV15
TGTGCCACCAGCAGAGATTACAGGGGAGGCCACGAGCAGTACTTC
CATSRDYRGGHEQYF
>few|TRBJ2-4|TRBD2|TRBV7-2
TGTGCCAGCACCCCCGAGGGCGGGAGTATTTATGAGCAGTACTTC
CASTPEGGSIYEQYF
>NA|TRBJ2-3|TRBD1|TRBV11-2
TGTGCCAGCAGCTTAGCCCGACAGGGGCGAACAGATACGCAGTATTTT
CASSLARQGRTDTQYF
>NA|TRBJ1-2|TRBD1|TRBV5-1
TGCGCCAGCAGCTTGTCTCAGGGGGCTGAGGGCTACACCTTC
CASSLSQGAEGYTF
>many|TRBJ2-7|NA|TRBV20-1
TGCAGTGCCAGCCAATTTCGCGTTTACAACTCACCGCCAAAGGGGTACGAGCAGTACTTC
CSASQFRVYNSPPKGYEQYF
>NA|TRBJ2-6|TRBD1|TRBV5-1
TGCGCCAGCAGCTCACAACCGAGGACAGGGAACTCTGGGGCCAACGTCCTGACTTTC
CASSSQPRTGNSGANVLTF
>few|TRBJ2-1|TRBD2|TRBV20-1
TGCAGTGCTACCACTTCGGGAGGGCCTCCGTTCTTC
CSATTSGGPPFF
>NA|TRBJ2-7|NA|TRBV7-3
TGTGCCAGCAGCCGAACCATACTAGGCTCGGGTCGGCTCGTGGACCCGGGACTTTACGAGCAGTACTTC
CASSRTILGSGRLVDPGLYEQYF
>NA|TRBJ2-1|NA|TRBV6-5
TGTGCCAGCAGCCTCGGGCACGGTGAGCAGTTCTTC
CASSLGHGEQFF
>NA|TRBJ2-7|NA|TRBV10-3
TGTGCCATCAGTAACATACAGGAGAGCTCCTACGAGCAGTACTTC
CAISNIQESSYEQYF
>few|TRBJ2-2|TRBD2|TRBV7-2
TGTGCCAGCAGCTTAGTGGGGGAGGGCCTTTCCGGGGAGCTGTTTTTT
CASSLVGEGLSGELFF
>NA|TRBJ2-3|TRBD2|TRBV29-1
TGCAGCGTTGGCGCTAGCGGGGCAGGAAAGTATTTT
CSVGASGAGKYF
>few|TRBJ1-4|TRBD1|TRBV4-3
TGCGCCAGCAGCCTTCGGACAGGAGGGGAAAAACTGTTTTTT
CASSLRTGGEKLFF
>few|TRBJ2-6|NA|TRBV6-6
TGTGCCAGCAGTCCCGCCTACTCTGGGGCCAACGTCCTGACTTTC
CASSPAYSGANVLTF
>NA|TRBJ2-7|TRBD2|TRBV20-1
TGCAGTGCTAGCATGGGACTAGCGTTCTCCTACGAGCAGTACTTC
CSASMGLAFSYEQYF
>NA|TRBJ2-7|TRBD2|TRBV3-1
TGCGCCAGCAGCCCGGAGCGGGACCCCTACGAGCAGTACTTC
CASSPERDPYEQYF
>NA|TRBJ2-1|NA|TRBV28
TGTACCAGCAGTAAGTTGGACTACAATTACAACAATGAGCAGTTCTTC
CTSSKLDYNYNNEQFF
>few|TRBJ1-4|NA|TRBV12-3/TRBV12-4
TGTGCCAGCAGACCACAGGTGGTACGGGAAAAACTGTTTTTT
CASRPQVVREKLFF
>NA|TRBJ2-1|NA|TRBV5-1
TGCGCCAGCCGGCATGACCTAGTGCCCACCTACAATGAGCAGTTCTTC
CASRHDLVPTYNEQFF
>few|TRBJ2-7|NA|TRBV28
TGTGCCAGTAGAGGACAGACCTACTACGAGCAGTACTTC
CASRGQTYYEQYF
>few|TRBJ2-3|TRBD2|TRBV7-2
TGTGCCAGCAGCATCTCTAGCGGGAGCACAGATACGCAGTATTTT
CASSISSGSTDTQYF
>NA|TRBJ2-7|TRBD2|TRBV7-2
TGTGCCAGCAGCTCCGGACCGGGACTAGCGACCTACGAGCAGTACTTC
CASSSGPGLATYEQYF
>NA|TRBJ2-3|TRBD2|TRBV27
TGTGCCAGCAGTTCCCTAGGGGAGGGCACAGGTACGCAGTATTTT
CASSSLGEGTGTQYF
>NA|TRBJ2-1|TRBD1|TRBV20-1
TGCAGTGCTAGTTTGGGACAGGGCCACAATGAGCAGTTCTTC
CSASLGQGHNEQFF
>few|TRBJ2-7|NA|TRBV29-1
TGCAGCGTCAGCCGGCAGCCCTACGAGCAGTACTTC
CSVSRQPYEQYF
>NA|TRBJ2-1|NA|TRBV15
TGTGCCACCACCCCCGGACAAGCTTACAATGAGCAGTTCTTC
CATTPGQAYNEQFF
>NA|TRBJ2-7|NA|TRBV7-2
TGTGCCAGCAGCCCGGGACTCTCCTTAGGGCAGTACTTC
CASSPGLSLGQYF
>few|TRBJ2-7|TRBD2|TRBV6-5
TGTGCCAGCAGTCCGGGACTAGGAGCCTACGAGCAGTACTTC
CASSPGLGAYEQYF
>NA|TRBJ2-1|NA|TRBV28
TGTGCCAGCAAGCGGGTTAGTTTTTCGTACGGGAGTGGGCATGAGCAGTTCTTC
CASKRVSFSYGSGHEQFF
>few|TRBJ2-7|NA|TRBV7-9
TGTGCCAGCAGCTTATCCAGAGACCCCTACGAGCAGTACTTC
CASSLSRDPYEQYF
>NA|TRBJ1-5|TRBD1|TRBV7-2
TGTGCCAGCAGAGATCCGGGACAGGGGACAGGGCCCCAGCATTTT
CASRDPGQGTGPQHF
>many|TRBJ2-7|TRBD2|TRBV7-2
TGTGCCAGCAGCCCTGGCCTAGCGGGATCCTACGAGCAGTACTTC
CASSPGLAGSYEQYF
>few|TRBJ2-4|NA|TRBV4-2
TGTGCCAGCAGCCAAGATAGCAGGGTGACAAACATTCAGTACTTC
CASSQDSRVTNIQYF
>few|TRBJ2-7|TRBD1|TRBV6-5
TGTGCCAGCAGTTACAAAAGGACAGGGGGCTACGAGCAGTACTTC
CASSYKRTGGYEQYF
>NA|TRBJ1-1|TRBD1|TRBV30
TGTGCCTGGAGTCCACAGGGGTGGGCCACTGAAGCTTTCTTT
CAWSPQGWATEAFF
>few|TRBJ2-7|NA|TRBV2
TGTGCCAGCAGTGAATACCAGGGCGTTGACGAGCAGTACTTC
CASSEYQGVDEQYF
>NA|TRBJ2-3|TRBD2|TRBV20-1
TGCAGTGCTGACCCAGCGGGGGGGCCGTGGTATTTT
CSADPAGGPWYF
>NA|TRBJ2-1|NA|TRBV18
TGTGCCAGCTCACCACAGCGGAGTAGCGGATACAATGAGCAGTTCTTC
CASSPQRSSGYNEQFF
>few|TRBJ2-7|NA|TRBV20-1
TGCAGTGCTAGAGAGTGGGTCGGGGATTCCGAGCAGTACTTC
CSAREWVGDSEQYF
>few|TRBJ2-4|NA|TRBV27
TGTGCCAGCAGTCCCGGGCCCGCCGGGAGCATTCAGTACTTC
CASSPGPAGSIQYF
>NA|TRBJ2-6|NA|TRBV2
TGTGCCAGCAATCGACAGCAGGGTGGGTCTGGGGCCAACGTCCTGACTTTC
CASNRQQGGSGANVLTF
>NA|TRBJ2-3|TRBD2|TRBV20-1
TGCAGTGCTAGAACCAACATAGCGGGAAACACAGATACGCAGTATTTT
CSARTNIAGNTDTQYF
>few|TRBJ2-1|NA|TRBV27
TGTGCCAGCAGTTTATCGGAGGGGGAGCGATACAATGAGCAGTTCTTC
CASSLSEGERYNEQFF
>few|TRBJ2-1|TRBD1|TRBV7-3
TGTGCCAGCAGCTCAAAGCCCCGGACAGGGTCGATACCTAGCAATGAGCAGTTCTTC
CASSSKPRTGSIPSNEQFF
>NA|TRBJ1-4|TRBD1|TRBV7-9
TGTGCCAGCAGCGCGCCGGACAGGTTGGCTAATGAAAAACTGTTTTTT
CASSAPDRLANEKLFF